Listed here is a single T cell receptor (beta chain). These data originate in a study of blood T cell repertoires in COVID-19. Germline V lookup: CDR1 MNHNS, CDR2 SASEGT. Trimming left V 6 bases short and J 0 bases short, with 9 bases between. The CDR3 is 13 amino acids. Authors' methods: Nucleated cell number was recorded as an estimate derived from reference gene primer amplification. The method was immunoSEQ multiplex PCR; TCRdb's version includes in-frame clones alone and lacks a portion of them. D and trimming were read from the DNA, whereas the V and J calls and clone size are those reported in that table. The sample includes 70,000 to 100,000 clones, 70% to 90% of them seen just once.

Sequencing was performed on peripheral blood. The chain couples TRBV6-1 to TRBJ2-7; D remains unclear. The sequence derives from a man older than 75 with active or convalescent COVID-19. The CDR3 DNA reads TGTGCCAGCAGAGGCGGAAGCTCCTACGAGCAGTACTTC. Its translation: CASRGGSSYEQYF.